The source of this TCR beta chain is a study of shared clonotypes between healthy human individuals. This CDR3 region has 15 residues. V lost 4 bases and J lost 2; bases outside the gene matches: 8. Germline CDR1 reads SGDLS; CDR2 reads YYNGEE. Study results and limitations: Deeper or shallower sequencing was expected to change how clonotypes are shared among donors.

Points on this clone: The antigen remains unidentified. This CDR3 is also generated by other DNA sequences in the sample.

This was a deep-level run. Investigators spread the genomic DNA of each subset evenly over several immunoSEQ plates. Using immunoSEQ multiplex PCR, the repertoire was profiled, and TCRdb retains in-frame clones only, with some absent. Among about 2.3 million clones listed, 90% to 95% were seen once. This chain uses TRBV9 with TRBJ2-5; 7 bases match TRBD1. This clonotype was sampled from a man between 18 and 29 years old in good health. Some clones in this sample may be carry-over from other donors' samples. The sample consisted of naive CD4+ T cells from PBMCs. Subset denoted: CD45RA+ positively selected. The CDR3 DNA sequence: TGTGCCAGCAGCCCCACCGGGACAGTGCAAGAGACCCAGTACTTC. This encodes CASSPTGTVQETQYF.